Below, 29 T cell receptor beta chains from the same sample are listed, as sequenced in a study of post-analysis software for immune sequencing data. General study results and limits: Roughly five TRBV segments appeared more often in patients than in controls, and TRBV5-6, TRBV5-1 and TRBV20-1 were among these.

No antigen has been identified for these receptors. TCR beta cDNA libraries included unique molecular identifiers. Using its own MiXCR run on the PCR reads, TCRdb lists one record per CDR3 protein. The sample carries 600,000 to 750,000 distinct CDR3 sequences, 59% recorded once. Material for sequencing was blood. These receptors originate from a girl aged 2-10 years with multiple sclerosis.

The gene calls are TRBV28 and TRBJ2-4; D assignment may be TRBD1 or TRBD2 (6 bases each). The J call may be faulty, since TRBJ2-7 better matches the DNA end. Looked up from germline, CDR1 is MDHEN and CDR2 is SYDVKM. The CDR3 is 16 amino acids. CDR3 DNA sequence: TGTGCCAGCAGTCCAAGAGGGGGGCCTCGGACCTACGAGCAGTACTTC. Its protein is CASSPRGGPRTYEQYF.

The rearrangement joins TRBV2 to TRBJ2-5; tentatively, D is TRBD2 (5 bases). Trimming cost V 7 bases and J 0 bases, with 12 bases left between them. Per the germline V gene, CDR1 is SNHLY and CDR2 is FYNNEI. The CDR3 spans 14 residues. The CDR3 spells CASIQTGYQETQYF. DNA of the CDR3: TGTGCCAGCATCCAAACGGGGTACCAAGAGACCCAGTACTTC.

The chain is built from TRBV29-1 and TRBJ2-7; D may be TRBD1 or TRBD2 (6 bases each). The V end was cut by 6 bases, the J end by 1 base, with 10 bases between. Germline loops: CDR1 SQVTM, CDR2 ANQGSEA. The CDR3 extends over 12 amino acids. The CDR3 reads CSVGGQSYEQYF. Written as DNA, the CDR3 is TGCAGCGTGGGAGGACAGTCCTACGAGCAGTACTTC.

This clonotype came up a few times. CDR3 loop: CASSVAGGRNEQFF. CDR3 DNA sequence: TGTGCCAGCAGTGTGGCGGGCGGGCGGAATGAGCAGTTCTTC. The chain links TRBV6-4 to TRBJ2-1; TRBD2 is a possible D gene (5 bases). V gave up 4 bases and J gave up 7 bases, with 14 bases separating them. This CDR3 has 14 amino acids. The V gene's germline CDR1 is MRHNA and CDR2 SNTAGT.

The V and J genes are TRBV12-3 or TRBV12-4 and TRBJ1-1; D is possibly TRBD1 (5 bases). The CDR3 has 14 residues. V shed 2 bases and J shed 7 bases, with 14 bases lying between them. CDR3 in amino acids: CASSLSQGTGEAFF. CDR3 nucleotides: TGTGCCAGCAGTTTATCCCAGGGTACGGGTGAAGCTTTCTTT.

The table lists this clonotype with a few counts. This chain links TRBV12-3 or TRBV12-4 with TRBJ2-7; perhaps TRBD2 as D (6 bases). Trimming pared 0 bases from V and 2 bases from J, leaving 14 bases between. This CDR3 is 16 amino acids long. The chain's CDR3 is CASSLARHGSAYEQYF. For the CDR3, the DNA is TGTGCCAGCAGTTTAGCGCGGCACGGGAGCGCCTACGAGCAGTACTTC.

This clonotype was seen more than once but under ten times. The chain uses TRBV12-3 or TRBV12-4 and TRBJ1-4, with a possible D match to TRBD1 (6 bases). This CDR3 has 14 amino acids. V was pared by 1 base and J by 7 bases, with 10 bases between. The CDR3 DNA sequence: TGTGCCAGCAGTTTAGGGGGGGCGCTTGAAAAACTGTTTTTT. Its protein is CASSLGGALEKLFF.

The chain recombines TRBV12-5 with TRBJ1-2, with 8 bases fitting TRBD1. Germline trimming cut 5 bases from V and 5 bases from J; bases unmatched to any gene: 7. Germline V lookup: CDR1 LGHNT, CDR2 FRNRAP. The length of the CDR3 is 14 residues. DNA of the CDR3: TGTGCTAGTGGTGAACCGGACAGGGCTTATGGCTACACCTTC. The encoded protein is CASGEPDRAYGYTF.

The chain joins TRBV7-2 to TRBJ2-3, with D possibly being TRBD1 or TRBD2 (6 bases each). V dropped 2 bases and J dropped 1 base, with 19 bases sitting between them. This CDR3 has 18 residues. Germline V gene lookup returns CDR1 SGHTA and CDR2 FQGNSA. In DNA form, the CDR3 reads TGTGCCAGCAGCTTAAATCCCGGGTCCGGGGGCGGCACAGATACGCAGTATTTT. Encoded protein: CASSLNPGSGGGTDTQYF.

This clonotype has a handful of counts. The germline gene is not matched at one end of the junction; a read error may be the cause. The chain uses TRBV6-2 or TRBV6-3 and TRBJ1-5, with 11 bases aligning to TRBD1. The germline CDR1 and CDR2 sequences are MNHEY and SVGEGT. This CDR3 contains 16 residues. CDR3 protein: CASSLDRGLNNRPQHF. The CDR3 bases are TGTGCCAGCAGTCTGGACAGGGGGCTCAACAATCGGCCCCAGCATTTT.

This chain links TRBV6-6 with TRBJ2-7, with 7 nucleotides matching TRBD1. Germline CDR1 MNHNY, CDR2 SVGAGI (reference sequence). CDR3 length equals 15 residues. Unmatched junction bases numbered 8, after V lost 6 bases and J lost 0 bases. The DNA of the CDR3 is TGTGCCAGCAGGGACGGACAGGCATACTCCTACGAGCAGTACTTC. This encodes CASRDGQAYSYEQYF.

V and J are TRBV7-9 and TRBJ1-2; D is perhaps TRBD1 (5 bases). V lost 4 bases and J 4 bases, leaving 7 bases between the germline ends. The CDR3 covers 12 residues. The germline CDR1 and CDR2 sequences are SEHNR and FQNEAQ (reference sequence). CDR3 nucleotides: TGTGCCAGCAGCTCCGGGACCTATGGCTACACCTTC. Protein: CASSSGTYGYTF.

The rearrangement uses TRBV20-1 and TRBJ2-7; perhaps D is TRBD1 or TRBD2 (5 bases each). V was clipped by 3 bases and J by 3 bases, with 24 bases between them. The CDR3 spans 17 residues. The germline gives CDR1 DFQATT, CDR2 SNEGSKA (reference sequence). CDR3 sequence (DNA): TGCAGTGCTAGCAGACCGGGACGAGGGATCGGGGACTACGAGCAGTACTTC. Translation: CSASRPGRGIGDYEQYF.

The rearrangement joins TRBV12-3 or TRBV12-4 to TRBJ2-3, with 9 bases fitting TRBD1. This CDR3 has 15 amino acids. After removal of 5 bases from V and 0 bases from J, the junction contained 3 bases not matched to a gene. CDR3 DNA sequence: TGTGCCAGCAGTAGAGGGACAGGGAGCACAGATACGCAGTATTTT. This gives the protein CASSRGTGSTDTQYF.

This clonotype was seen repeatedly, ten times or more. The J gene is TRBJ2-7, the V gene TRBV20-1; D is perhaps TRBD1 or TRBD2 (6 bases each). The length of the CDR3 is 14 residues. CDR1 and CDR2 (germline): DFQATT, SNEGSKA (reference sequence). Trimming removed 1 base from V and 7 bases from J, with 17 bases in between. CDR3 protein: CSARVGGRSGEQYF. The CDR3 DNA sequence: TGCAGTGCTAGAGTAGGGGGGAGGTCCGGTGAGCAGTACTTC.

The chain has TRBV7-2 and TRBJ2-3, with D hard to call. V dropped 5 bases and J dropped 3 bases, with 12 bases sitting between them. CDR1 SGHTA and CDR2 FQGNSA come from the germline V gene. The CDR3 spans 14 residues. The DNA for the CDR3 is TGTGCCAGCAGCCCAAGACTCGGGACAGATACGCAGTATTTT. It is translated as CASSPRLGTDTQYF.

The rearrangement uses TRBV29-1 and TRBJ2-1; D possibly corresponds to TRBD2 (6 bases). This CDR3 is 11 amino acids long. CDR1 and CDR2 (germline): SQVTM, ANQGSEA. V was trimmed by 7 bases and J by 2 bases, leaving 6 bases between them. CDR3 nucleotide sequence: TGCAGCGGGGGGGCCTACAATGAGCAGTTCTTC. Protein sequence: CSGGAYNEQFF.

In this sample, this clonotype turned up a few times. V and J are TRBV27 and TRBJ1-5, with D hard to call. The germline V and J ends were trimmed by 4 bases and 9 bases, with 10 bases remaining between them. Germline V gene lookup returns CDR1 MNHEY and CDR2 SMNVEV (reference sequence). The CDR3 has 12 amino acids. This CDR3 reads CASSSNRGPQHF. The CDR3 DNA follows: TGTGCCAGCAGTTCCAACCGGGGGCCCCAGCATTTT.

The V and J genes are TRBV4-2 and TRBJ1-1; D is ambiguous. This CDR3 is 15 amino acids long. Looked up from germline, CDR1 is LGHNA and CDR2 is YNFKEQ. V lost 1 base, J lost 1 base, and 10 bases lay in between. CDR3 DNA: TGTGCCAGCAGCCAAGTTAGGGAAAGGAACACTGAAGCTTTCTTT. This gives the protein CASSQVRERNTEAFF.

This chain joins TRBV5-1 and TRBJ2-7; a possible D gene is TRBD1 (5 bases). The end of the DNA aligns better with TRBJ2-5, so the J call may be wrong. The CDR3 extends over 15 amino acids. Germline CDR1 reads SGHRS; CDR2 reads YFSETQ. The CDR3 sequence is CASSRAGAQEETQYF. In DNA, the CDR3 is TGCGCCAGCAGCCGGGCTGGGGCCCAAGAAGAGACCCAGTACTTC.

V and J are TRBV6-2 or TRBV6-3 and TRBJ1-5; D not certain. This CDR3 is built from 16 residues. Germline loops: CDR1 MNHEY, CDR2 SVGEGT. Trimming cost V 2 bases and J 0 bases, with 11 bases left between them. The CDR3 nucleotides are TGTGCCAGCAGTTACAACCCCAGACCTAGCAATCAGCCCCAGCATTTT. It translates to CASSYNPRPSNQPQHF.

The chain carries TRBV7-8 and TRBJ2-6; D is undetermined. The CDR3 consists of 17 residues. V was trimmed by 4 bases and J by 0 bases, leaving 13 bases between them. The germline V gene encodes CDR1 SGHVS and CDR2 FQNEAQ. The CDR3: CASSSPTPVSGANVLTF. The CDR3 nucleotides read TGTGCCAGCAGCTCCCCGACTCCGGTCTCTGGGGCCAACGTCCTGACTTTC.

This clonotype was detected only once. The J gene is TRBJ2-7, the V gene TRBV5-5, with D possibly called TRBD1 or TRBD2 (5 bases each). The CDR3 sequence is 16 residues long. Germline CDR1 reads SGHKS; CDR2 reads YYEKEE (reference sequence). V was pared by 1 base and J by 2 bases, with 16 bases between. The CDR3 sequence: CASSLSGPRGPYEQYF. CDR3 sequence (DNA): TGTGCCAGCAGCTTGTCGGGGCCACGAGGGCCCTACGAGCAGTACTTC.

This clonotype was detected only a few times. This chain connects TRBV20-1 to TRBJ2-4; 8 bases match TRBD1. Germline-derived CDR1 and CDR2 are DFQATT and SNEGSKA (reference sequence). With V trimmed by 0 bases and J by 6 bases, 4 bases remained unmatched. The CDR3 has 14 residues. The CDR3 DNA follows: TGCAGTGCTAGAGATCCCGGACAGGGAAACATTCAGTACTTC. Translation gives CSARDPGQGNIQYF.

CDR3 region: CASSYVGVPYGYTF. The CDR3 DNA is TGTGCCAGCAGTTATGTGGGGGTTCCCTATGGCTACACCTTC. The chain links TRBV6-5 to TRBJ1-2; the D gene is possibly TRBD1 (5 bases). This CDR3 has 14 residues. V dropped 3 bases and J dropped 4 bases, with 12 bases sitting between them. Germline CDR1 and CDR2: MNHEY and SVGAGI.

This chain uses TRBV7-6 with TRBJ2-5, with D perhaps given as TRBD1 or TRBD2 (5 bases each). CDR1 is SGHVS, CDR2 FNYEAQ, per germline. V dropped 1 base and J dropped 11 bases, with 14 bases sitting between them. The CDR3 runs to 13 residues. As DNA, the CDR3 is TGTGCCAGCAGCTTAGTTGCTGAAGGGGAGCAGTACTTC. Protein: CASSLVAEGEQYF.

The chain joins TRBV30 to TRBJ2-6, with D maybe TRBD1 (5 bases). Between the trimmed V and J ends, which lost 1 base and 1 base, there was a span of 11 bases. Germline CDR1 is GTSNPN and CDR2 is SVGIG (reference sequence). The CDR3 contains 16 residues. The CDR3 loop reads CAWSGGRSSGANVLTF. In nucleotides, the CDR3 is TGTGCCTGGAGTGGGGGCAGAAGTTCTGGGGCCAACGTCCTGACTTTC.

The gene calls are TRBV4-2 and TRBJ2-7; 8 bases match TRBD1. The trim removed 2 bases at V and 0 bases at J, leaving 3 bases unmatched. In germline, CDR1 is LGHNA, CDR2 YNFKEQ. The CDR3 covers 15 residues. The CDR3 region has the DNA TGTGCCAGCAGCCAAACAGGGGGTACCTCCTACGAGCAGTACTTC. Its translation is CASSQTGGTSYEQYF.

The genes are TRBV27 and TRBJ2-7; D is possibly TRBD1 or TRBD2 (5 bases each). The closer fit of TRBJ2-1 to the DNA end suggests the J call may be wrong. CDR1 is MNHEY and CDR2 is SMNVEV in the germline V gene (reference sequence). The CDR3 is 15 amino acids. The CDR3 sequence is CASSLSRRGVNEQFF. The DNA of the CDR3 is TGTGCCAGCAGTTTATCCCGAAGGGGAGTAAATGAGCAGTTCTTC.